The 8 T cell receptor beta chains below were found in one sample sequenced in a study of shared clonotypes between healthy human individuals. The method was immunoSEQ multiplex PCR; TCRdb's version includes in-frame clones alone and lacks a portion of them. The data show around 1.1 million clones, about 84% seen once. Sequenced input: memory CD4+ T cells from PBMCs. Subset meaning: CD45RA-negative fraction. The receptors here all came from a man aged 18-30 years in good health. Some clones in this sample may be carry-over from other donors' samples.

The J gene is TRBJ2-7, the V gene TRBV6-5; perhaps TRBD2 as D (6 bases). The germline V gene encodes CDR1 MNHEY and CDR2 SVGAGI. The CDR3 extends over 15 amino acids. Trimming pared 6 bases from V and 7 bases from J, leaving 22 bases between. For the CDR3, the DNA is TGTGCCAGCAGCCAGTGGGAGGCCGCTACGGGGGAGCAGTACTTC. Its protein is CASSQWEAATGEQYF.

This chain joins TRBV2 and TRBJ2-7; D gene uncertain. Per the germline V gene, CDR1 is SNHLY and CDR2 is FYNNEI. V lost 8 bases, J lost 6 bases, and 20 bases lay in between. CDR3 length: 14 amino acids. CDR3 DNA: TGTGCCAGCGGTCGAACCGCGCGTGTGGGCGAGCAGTACTTC. Amino acid sequence: CASGRTARVGEQYF.

The chain carries TRBV18 and TRBJ2-1; possible D gene TRBD2, 5 bases. Looked up from germline, CDR1 is KGHSH and CDR2 is LQKENI. This CDR3 contains 12 residues. The V and J ends lost 10 bases and 7 bases respectively, with 14 bases between them. The CDR3 reads CATARGRNEQFF. The CDR3 DNA is TGTGCCACCGCCCGGGGTAGAAATGAGCAGTTCTTC. Full variable domain (rest looked up from reference TRBV18 and TRBJ2-1): NAGVMQNPRHLVRRRGQEARLRCSPMKGHSHVYWYRQLPEEGLKFMVYLQKENIIDESGMPKERFSAEFPKEGPSILRIQQVVRGDSAAYFCATARGRNEQFFGPGTRLTVL.

This clone came up once. The chain has TRBV2 and TRBJ2-7; D remains unclear. Trimming left V 5 bases short and J 2 bases short, with 16 bases between. From germline, CDR1 is SNHLY and CDR2 FYNNEI. The CDR3 sequence is 15 residues long. This CDR3 reads CASSPRPRAAYEQYF. In DNA, the CDR3 is TGTGCCAGCAGTCCGCGGCCCAGAGCCGCCTACGAGCAGTACTTC.

V is TRBV27 and J is TRBJ1-5; TRBD1 is a possible D gene (6 bases). There are 17 residues in the CDR3. V was trimmed by 6 bases and J by 4 bases, leaving 22 bases between them. Germline lookup yields CDR1 MNHEY and CDR2 SMNVEV (reference sequence). As DNA, the CDR3 is TGTGCCAGCAGCTCATCGGCGGGGGCGGGTAGGAATCAGCCCCAGCATTTT. Translating it yields CASSSSAGAGRNQPQHF.

The V and J genes are TRBV2 and TRBJ2-3; tentative D call: TRBD2 (5 bases). This CDR3 comprises 16 residues. The V end lost 6 bases, the J end lost 6 bases, and 22 bases lay between the germline ends. CDR1 is SNHLY and CDR2 is FYNNEI in the germline V gene. CDR3 sequence: CASSDSVAGPADTQYF. The CDR3, as DNA: TGTGCCAGCAGCGATTCTGTGGCGGGTCCGGCGGATACGCAGTATTTT.

With regard to this clone: This sample includes further DNA sequences coding for the same CDR3. The J gene is TRBJ1-1, the V gene TRBV5-4, with D possibly TRBD1 on 6 matching bases. CDR3 length: 13 amino acids. The V end was cut by 0 bases, the J end by 4 bases, with 7 bases between. Germline CDR1 SGHNT, CDR2 YYREEE (reference sequence). The CDR3 coding sequence is TGTGCCAGCAGCTTGGGAGGGGGCACTGAAGCTTTCTTT. Encoded protein: CASSLGGGTEAFF.

The chain uses TRBV7-3 and TRBJ2-5, with a possible D match to TRBD2 (6 bases). V lost 4 bases and J lost 7, with 10 bases in between. Germline-derived CDR1 and CDR2 are SGHTA and FQGTGA. The CDR3 sequence is 12 residues long. CDR3 sequence (DNA): TGTGCCAGCAGCTCCCAGGAGGGGACCCAGTACTTC. Translated, it gives CASSSQEGTQYF. Supplemented by reference TRBV7-3 and TRBJ2-5, the full variable domain reads GAGVSQTPSNKVTEKGKYVELRCDPISGHTALYWYRQSLGQGPEFLIYFQGTGAADDSGLPNDRFFAVRPEGSVSTLKIQRTERGDSAVYLCASSSQEGTQYFGPGTRLLVL.